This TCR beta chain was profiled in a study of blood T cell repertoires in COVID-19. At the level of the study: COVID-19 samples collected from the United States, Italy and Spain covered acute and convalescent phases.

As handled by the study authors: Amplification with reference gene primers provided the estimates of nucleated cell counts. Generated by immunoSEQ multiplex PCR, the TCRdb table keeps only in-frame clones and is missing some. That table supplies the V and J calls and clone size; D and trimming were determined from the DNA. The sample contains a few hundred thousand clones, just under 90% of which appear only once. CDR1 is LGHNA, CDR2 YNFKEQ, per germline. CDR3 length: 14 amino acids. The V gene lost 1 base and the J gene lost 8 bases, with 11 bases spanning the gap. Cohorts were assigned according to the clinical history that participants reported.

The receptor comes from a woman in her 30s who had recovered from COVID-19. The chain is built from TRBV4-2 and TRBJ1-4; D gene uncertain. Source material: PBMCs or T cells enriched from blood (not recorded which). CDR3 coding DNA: TGTGCCAGCAGCCAAGTGCCCCCTCAGGAAAAACTGTTTTTT. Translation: CASSQVPPQEKLFF.